The following is a T cell receptor (beta chain) sequence with its context. Its antigen is undetermined. This specimen belongs to a study of cytomegalovirus exposure and HLA in healthy donors. Notes on the study in general: The study listed under 200 cytomegalovirus-associated TCR beta chains.

A multiplex PCR was run with 60 Vbeta primers and 13 Jbeta primers. Clones were sequenced by immunoSEQ multiplex PCR, and TCRdb holds only the in-frame ones, with some missing. The table has roughly 160,000 clones, roughly 79% seen once. In germline, CDR1 is MNHEY, CDR2 SMNVEV (reference sequence). The CDR3 covers 14 residues. V lost 4 bases, J lost 10 bases, and 7 bases stayed unmatched. The genes are TRBV27 and TRBJ1-6, with 7 bases lining up with TRBD1. The source is a woman in her forties or fifties in good health and CMV-seronegative. The sequenced sample was PBMCs. CDR3 loop: CASSSDRDGSPLHF. DNA of the CDR3: TGTGCCAGCAGTTCCGACAGGGACGGGTCACCCCTCCACTTT.